This TCR beta chain was sequenced during a study of shared clonotypes between healthy human individuals. The study's findings and limits: The study's rarefaction showed incomplete sorted-subset sequencing despite large depth. Naive subsets, compared against memory subsets, generally had larger estimated richness values.

On this clone: Its antigen is undetermined.

TCRdb's table, derived via immunoSEQ multiplex PCR, lists solely in-frame clones and lacks some. The sample holds 640,000 or so clones, around 72% seen once. The CDR3 extends over 13 amino acids. Germline CDR1 is MNHEY and CDR2 is SMNVEV (reference sequence). The V end was cut by 0 bases, the J end by 3 bases, with 6 bases between. This TCR was recovered from a woman aged 25 to 39 in good health. Sample: memory CD4+ T cells sorted from blood. Subset noted: CD45RA-negative fraction. This sequence joins TRBV27 and TRBJ2-7; the D is unclear. The CDR3 here is CASSLSARYEQYF. CDR3 nucleotide sequence: TGTGCCAGCAGTTTATCGGCCCGCTACGAGCAGTACTTC.